Listed below are T cell receptor beta chains from one sample, sequenced in a study of blood T cell repertoires in COVID-19. TCRdb's table, derived via immunoSEQ multiplex PCR, lists solely in-frame clones and lacks some. The table has hundreds of thousands of clones, 88% seen once. Source material: peripheral blood. The receptors were sampled from a man between 40 and 49 years old with acute or convalescent COVID-19. The CDR3 runs from the conserved cysteine through the conserved F or W. The D gene is left open where the match is weak. Rows give clone size only sometimes, using once, few, many, or a class for an expanded clone.

>TRBJ2-7|TRBV4-3|TRBD1|.
CASSQIGQARGF
TGCGCCAGCAGCCAAATTGGACAGGCAAGGGGGTTC
>TRBJ2-7|TRBV7-9|TRBD1|.
CASSKDRDRVEEQYF
TGTGCCAGCAGCAAGGATCGGGACAGGGTTGAAGAGCAGTACTTC
>TRBJ1-4|TRBV5-1|.|.
CASSWTGLAAGEKLFF
TGCGCCAGCAGCTGGACGGGGTTGGCCGCCGGAGAAAAACTGTTTTTT
>TRBJ1-1|TRBV4-1|.|.
CASSQNVGRNTEAFF
TGCGCCAGCAGCCAAAACGTAGGGAGGAACACTGAAGCTTTCTTT
>TRBJ1-2|TRBV7-9|TRBD1|few
CASSSGQGVYGYTF
TGTGCCAGCAGTTCTGGACAGGGGGTCTATGGCTACACCTTC
>TRBJ2-3|TRBV9|TRBD2|.
CASSVASGRDTDTQYF
TGTGCCAGCAGCGTAGCTAGCGGGAGGGACACAGATACGCAGTATTTT
>TRBJ2-5|TRBV19|TRBD2|.
CASRPRLAGGPGETQYF
TGTGCATCGCGCCCGAGACTAGCGGGGGGGCCAGGAGAGACCCAGTACTTC
>TRBJ2-7|TRBV6-2/TRBV6-3|TRBD2|.
CASSTGTSNEQYF
TGTGCCAGCAGTACCGGGACTAGCAACGAGCAGTACTTC
>TRBJ2-2|TRBV30|.|.
CAWNRGLGELFF
TGTGCCTGGAATCGGGGGTTGGGGGAGCTGTTTTTT
>TRBJ2-7|TRBV7-3|.|.
CASSLQGGNEQYF
TGTGCCAGCAGCTTACAGGGGGGTAACGAGCAGTACTTC
>TRBJ2-3|TRBV6-5|.|.
CASSQGISTDTQYF
TGTGCCAGCAGCCAGGGGATTAGCACAGATACGCAGTATTTT
>TRBJ2-3|TRBV27|.|.
CASSPRTDSDTQYF
TGTGCCAGCAGTCCCAGGACAGACTCCGATACGCAGTATTTT
>TRBJ2-3|TRBV27|TRBD2|.
CASSLFGLAGGVDTQYF
TGTGCCAGCAGTTTATTCGGACTAGCGGGAGGTGTCGATACGCAGTATTTT
>TRBJ2-3|TRBV28|TRBD2|.
CASIGLSGSTDTQYF
TGTGCCAGCATAGGTCTTAGCGGGAGCACAGATACGCAGTATTTT
>TRBJ1-1|TRBV18|.|.
CASSPAGLGTEAFF
TGTGCCAGCTCACCAGCAGGCCTTGGGACTGAAGCTTTCTTT
>TRBJ2-7|TRBV10-3|TRBD1|.
CAISGDRAGPDEQYF
TGTGCCATCAGCGGGGACAGGGCCGGCCCCGACGAGCAGTACTTC
>TRBJ2-2|TRBV27|TRBD2|.
CASRTLAGVISGELFF
TGTGCCAGCAGAACATTAGCGGGAGTAATATCCGGGGAGCTGTTTTTT
>TRBJ1-1|TRBV27|.|.
CASRRQVGNTEAFF
TGTGCCAGCAGGCGACAGGTGGGGAACACTGAAGCTTTCTTT
>TRBJ2-2|TRBV4-1|.|.
CASSRQVDTGELFF
TGCGCCAGCAGCCGACAGGTGGACACCGGGGAGCTGTTTTTT
>TRBJ1-2|TRBV30|TRBD1|.
CAWSEDRVYGYTF
TGTGCCTGGAGCGAGGACAGGGTCTATGGCTACACCTTC
>TRBJ1-2|TRBV19|.|.
CASSPVSPPTIYGYTF
TGTGCCAGTAGCCCCGTATCTCCCCCGACAATCTATGGCTACACCTTC
>TRBJ1-6|TRBV19|.|.
CASSTRSGSYNSPLHF
TGTGCCAGTAGTACACGGTCGGGCTCCTATAATTCACCCCTCCACTTT
>TRBJ2-2|TRBV5-5|TRBD1|.
CASSSPRDRVTGELFF
TGTGCCAGCAGCTCACCCCGGGACAGGGTTACCGGGGAGCTGTTTTTT
>TRBJ1-2|TRBV13|TRBD1|.
CASSFPGQHYGYTF
TGTGCCAGCAGCTTTCCGGGACAGCACTATGGCTACACCTTC
>TRBJ2-7|TRBV19|TRBD2|.
CASTLGGLAGGPAPYEQYF
TGTGCCAGTACCTTGGGGGGTCTCGCGGGGGGCCCTGCCCCCTACGAGCAGTACTTC
>TRBJ1-4|TRBV4-2|.|.
CASSQDNARGAGEKLFF
TGTGCCAGCAGCCAAGATAATGCCCGGGGGGCGGGTGAAAAACTGTTTTTT
>TRBJ1-2|TRBV18|TRBD1|.
CASSLRTGSGYTF
TGTGCCAGCTCACTGCGGACAGGGTCCGGCTACACCTTC
>TRBJ2-1|TRBV6-6|.|.
CASSHDSNSYNEQFF
TGTGCCAGCAGCCATGACTCCAACTCCTACAATGAGCAGTTCTTC
>TRBJ2-3|TRBV6-5|TRBD2|.
CASSYAGVADTQYF
TGTGCCAGCAGTTATGCGGGAGTTGCAGATACGCAGTATTTT
>TRBJ1-2|TRBV18|.|.
CASSPTVDTTFGEGYTF
TGTGCCAGCTCACCGACGGTGGACACGACGTTTGGTGAGGGCTACACCTTC
>TRBJ2-4|TRBV10-2|TRBD1|.
CASTRTGEINIQYF
TGCGCCAGCACCCGGACAGGGGAGATAAACATTCAGTACTTC
>TRBJ1-6|TRBV6-6|.|.
CASSLMPSSYNSPLHF
TGTGCCAGCAGTCTGATGCCGAGCTCCTATAATTCACCCCTCCACTTT
>TRBJ2-1|TRBV13|TRBD2|.
CASSSQGLGRRNEQFF
TGTGCCAGCAGCAGCCAGGGACTAGGAAGGAGGAATGAGCAGTTCTTC
>TRBJ2-7|TRBV6-6|TRBD2|.
CASSYSASGTYEQYF
TGTGCCAGCAGTTACTCGGCTAGCGGGACCTACGAGCAGTACTTC
>TRBJ1-2|TRBV7-2|.|.
CASSFVHGDYGYTF
TGTGCCAGCAGCTTCGTGCACGGTGACTATGGCTACACCTTC
>TRBJ2-7|TRBV4-2|.|.
CASRAGLSASEQYF
TGTGCCAGCAGGGCGGGACTCTCGGCCTCCGAGCAGTACTTC
>TRBJ2-1|TRBV12-3/TRBV12-4|.|once
CASCRGGREQFF
TGTGCCAGCTGTAGGGGAGGCCGTGAGCAGTTCTTC
>TRBJ2-1|TRBV7-9|.|.
CASSQIGYEQFF
TGTGCCAGCAGCCAGATCGGGTATGAGCAGTTCTTC
>TRBJ2-1|TRBV15|.|.
CATSGRAARSYNEQFF
TGTGCCACCAGCGGCAGGGCGGCTCGCTCCTACAATGAGCAGTTCTTC
>TRBJ2-1|TRBV4-1|TRBD2|.
CASSRTSGGDEQFF
TGCGCCAGCAGCCGAACTAGCGGGGGGGATGAGCAGTTCTTC
>TRBJ2-2|TRBV4-1|.|few
CASRLAFGGELFF
TGCGCCAGCAGACTAGCATTTGGCGGGGAGCTGTTTTTT
>TRBJ2-7|TRBV29-1|TRBD2|.
CSAPRAGAVYEQYF
TGCAGCGCCCCCCGTGCGGGAGCGGTCTACGAGCAGTACTTC